This entry lists 2 T cell receptor beta chains sequenced from one sample in a study of early T cells in non-severe SARS-CoV-2 infection. TCRdb re-derived calls from the 5' RACE reads in MiXCR, one entry per CDR3 protein. The repertoire has 55,000 to 70,000 distinct CDR3 sequences, roughly a tenth of them found once; the top ten carry 6.4%. Source material: whole blood. These receptors were collected from an adult who was a healthcare worker with PCR-confirmed SARS-CoV-2 infection or an uninfected control (not recorded which).

This clonotype occurred a few times. The V and J genes are TRBV29-1 and TRBJ2-1, with 8 bases aligning to TRBD1. Germline loops: CDR1 SQVTM, CDR2 ANQGSEA. The CDR3 totals 14 residues. V trimming: 7 bases; J trimming: 2 bases; junction bases outside the gene matches: 7. CDR3 nucleotides: TGCAGCGCCGTACAGGGGGGCCCCTACAATGAGCAGTTCTTC. This codes for CSAVQGGPYNEQFF.

This clonotype has only a few counts. The chain combines TRBV20-1 with TRBJ2-3; D gene uncertain. In germline, CDR1 is DFQATT, CDR2 SNEGSKA (reference sequence). CDR3 length: 13 residues. Trimming took 5 bases from V and 0 from J, leaving 9 bases between them. The CDR3 loop is CSASTTSTDTQYF. The CDR3 coding sequence is TGCAGTGCTTCCACAACCAGCACAGATACGCAGTATTTT.